Listed here are 10 T cell receptor beta chains from one sample, sequenced in a study of early T cells in non-severe SARS-CoV-2 infection. TCRdb re-called the 5' RACE reads through MiXCR, storing one row per CDR3 protein. The table records 35,000 to 45,000 distinct CDR3 sequences, around 6.5% of them present only once. The sequencing here drew on whole blood, taken at baseline. The origin of the receptors is an adult who was a healthcare worker with PCR-confirmed SARS-CoV-2 infection or an uninfected control (not recorded which).

This clonotype was seen at least ten times. The V gene is TRBV12-3 or TRBV12-4, the J gene TRBJ2-5, with 12 bases matching TRBD2. There are 16 residues in the CDR3. V shed 3 bases and J 4 bases; nucleotides not matched to a gene: 6. CDR3 coding DNA: TGTGCCAGCAGTTTCGCTAGCGGGAGGGCACGAGAGACCCAGTACTTC. It codes for CASSFASGRARETQYF.

At least ten counts were recorded for this clonotype. This sequence joins TRBV20-1 and TRBJ2-3, with D perhaps TRBD2 (5 bases). The CDR3 extends over 14 amino acids. The V end was cut by 4 bases, the J end by 1 base, with 12 bases between. Germline values: CDR1 DFQATT, CDR2 SNEGSKA (reference sequence). The CDR3 loop reads CSATGSGRTDTQYF. The CDR3 DNA reads TGCAGTGCTACGGGGAGCGGACGCACAGATACGCAGTATTTT.

This clonotype was recorded at least ten times. The J gene is TRBJ2-1, the V gene TRBV5-1; 8 bases map to TRBD2. Germline lookup yields CDR1 SGHRS and CDR2 YFSETQ. Unmatched junction bases numbered 10, after V lost 4 bases and J lost 7 bases. The CDR3 totals 15 residues. The CDR3 loop reads CASSAGGLEQNEQFF. The CDR3 DNA reads TGCGCCAGCAGCGCCGGGGGACTAGAGCAAAATGAGCAGTTCTTC.

The chain recombines TRBV28 with TRBJ1-2; maybe TRBD1 (6 bases). Trimming left V 6 bases short and J 0 bases short, with 11 bases between. The CDR3 is made up of 14 amino acids. CDR1 and CDR2 from the germline V gene are MDHEN and SYDVKM. CDR3 protein: CASSPDSANYGYTF. CDR3 nucleotides: TGTGCCAGCAGCCCGGACAGCGCTAACTATGGCTACACCTTC.

In its sample, this clonotype was seen a few times. The chain joins TRBV10-3 to TRBJ1-1; no definite D call. The CDR3 contains 13 residues. Per germline, CDR1 ENHRY and CDR2 SYGVKD. V lost 8 bases to trimming and J lost 2 bases, with 12 bases between them. CDR3 in amino acids: CAISQFLNTEAFF. The CDR3 bases are TGTGCCATCTCCCAGTTCCTCAACACTGAAGCTTTCTTT.

This chain links TRBV2 with TRBJ1-2; D is ambiguous. With 2 bases removed from V and 7 bases from J, the gap between germline ends came to 5 bases. The CDR3 is 11 amino acids. Germline V gene data show CDR1 as SNHLY and CDR2 as FYNNEI. CDR3 region: CASSERVGYTF. The CDR3 nucleotides read TGTGCCAGCAGTGAACGTGTTGGCTACACCTTC.

This sequence joins TRBV14 and TRBJ2-7; D could derive from TRBD1 or TRBD2 (6 bases each). The V gene lost 3 bases and the J gene lost 6 bases, with 24 bases spanning the gap. The CDR3 length is 17 residues. Per the germline V gene, CDR1 is SGHDN and CDR2 is FVKESK. CDR3 DNA: TGTGCCAGCAGCCACCAACCTGAAGGGGGGAGGCTACTCGAGCAGTACTTC. Protein: CASSHQPEGGRLLEQYF.

Many counts were recorded for this clonotype. The chain has TRBV4-1 and TRBJ2-5, with D tentatively TRBD1 (6 bases). The CDR3 runs to 11 residues. The V gene's germline CDR1 is MGHRA and CDR2 YSYEKL. The germline V and J ends were trimmed by 11 bases and 5 bases, with 12 bases remaining between them. This CDR3 reads CAGQFMETQYF. CDR3 bases: TGCGCCGGACAGTTCATGGAGACCCAGTACTTC.

In its sample, this clonotype was seen many times. The J gene is TRBJ1-6, the V gene TRBV6-5; TRBD1 is a possible D gene (5 bases). CDR3 size: 14 residues. Trimming removed 2 bases from V and 9 bases from J, with 11 bases in between. CDR1 is MNHEY and CDR2 is SVGAGI in the germline V gene. CDR3 sequence: CASSYGAVGSPLHF. CDR3 bases: TGTGCCAGCAGTTACGGGGCAGTGGGTTCACCCCTCCACTTT.

J is TRBJ1-5 and V is TRBV21-1; the table's D call, TRBD1, has no DNA check behind it. TRBV21-1 is described as a pseudogene. CDR3 length: 14 residues. The CDR3 region has the DNA TGTGCCAGCAGTTTACAGGGGGCACATCAGCCCCAGCATTTT. Translation gives CASSLQGAHQPQHF.